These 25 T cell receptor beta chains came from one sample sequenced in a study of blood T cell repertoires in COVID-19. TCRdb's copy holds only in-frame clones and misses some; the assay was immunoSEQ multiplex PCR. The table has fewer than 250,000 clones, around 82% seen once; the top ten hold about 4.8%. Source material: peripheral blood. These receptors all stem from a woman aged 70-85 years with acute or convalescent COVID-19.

The CDR3 protein is CASSQAPVQPQHF. The CDR3 bases are TGCGCCAGCAGCCAAGCCCCCGTTCAGCCCCAGCATTTT. The chain carries TRBV4-1 and TRBJ1-5; no clear D. Trimming took 1 base from V and 6 from J, leaving 7 bases between them. The germline V gene encodes CDR1 MGHRA and CDR2 YSYEKL. The CDR3 loop spans 13 amino acids.

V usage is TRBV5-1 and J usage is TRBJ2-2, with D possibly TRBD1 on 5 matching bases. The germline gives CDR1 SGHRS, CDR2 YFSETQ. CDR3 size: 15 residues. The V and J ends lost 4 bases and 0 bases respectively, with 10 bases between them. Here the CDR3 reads CASSRTTANTGELFF. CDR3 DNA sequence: TGCGCCAGCAGCAGAACGACAGCGAACACCGGGGAGCTGTTTTTT.

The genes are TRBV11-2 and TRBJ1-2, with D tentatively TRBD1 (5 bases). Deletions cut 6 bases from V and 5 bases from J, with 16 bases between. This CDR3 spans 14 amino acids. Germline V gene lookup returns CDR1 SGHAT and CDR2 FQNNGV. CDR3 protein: CASSTRSGTYGYTF. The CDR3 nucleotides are TGTGCCAGCAGTACTCGATCAGGGACTTATGGCTACACCTTC. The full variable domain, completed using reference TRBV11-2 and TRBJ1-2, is EAGVAQSPRYKIIEKRQSVAFWCNPISGHATLYWYQQILGQGPKLLIQFQNNGVVDDSQLPKDRFSAERLKGVDSTLKIQPAKLEDSAVYLCASSTRSGTYGYTFGSGTRLTVV.

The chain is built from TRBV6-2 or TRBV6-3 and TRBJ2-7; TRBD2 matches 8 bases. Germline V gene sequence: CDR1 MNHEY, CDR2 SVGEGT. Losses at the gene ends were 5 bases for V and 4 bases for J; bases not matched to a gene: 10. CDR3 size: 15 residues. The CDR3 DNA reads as TGTGCCAGCAGTCGTACCGCGGGGGGCGGTTACGAGCAGTACTTC. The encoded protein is CASSRTAGGGYEQYF.

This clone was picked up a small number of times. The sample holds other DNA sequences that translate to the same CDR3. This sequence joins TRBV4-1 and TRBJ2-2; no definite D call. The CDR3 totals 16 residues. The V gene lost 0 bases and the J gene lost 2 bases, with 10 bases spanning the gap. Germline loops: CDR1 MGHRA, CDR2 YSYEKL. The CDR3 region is CASSQEGTANTGELFF. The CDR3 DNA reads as TGCGCCAGCAGCCAAGAGGGCACGGCTAACACCGGGGAGCTGTTTTTT.

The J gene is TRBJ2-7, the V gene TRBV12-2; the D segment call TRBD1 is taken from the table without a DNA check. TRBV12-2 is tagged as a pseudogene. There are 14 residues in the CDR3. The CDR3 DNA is TGTGCAAGTCGCTCGGGACACCCTGGAAGCGAGCAGTACTTC. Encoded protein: CASRSGHPGSEQYF.

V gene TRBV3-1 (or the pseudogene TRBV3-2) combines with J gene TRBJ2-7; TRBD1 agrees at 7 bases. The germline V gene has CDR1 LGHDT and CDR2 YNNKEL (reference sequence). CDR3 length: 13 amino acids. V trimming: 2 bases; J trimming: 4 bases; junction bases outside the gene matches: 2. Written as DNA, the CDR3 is TGTGCCAGCAGCCAATCCAGGGGGTACGAGCAGTACTTC. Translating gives CASSQSRGYEQYF.

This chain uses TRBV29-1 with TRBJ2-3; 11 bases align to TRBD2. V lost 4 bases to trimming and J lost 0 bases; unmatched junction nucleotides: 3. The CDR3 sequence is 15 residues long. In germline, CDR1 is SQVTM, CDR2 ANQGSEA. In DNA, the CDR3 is TGCAGCGTTGCGACTAGCGGGGTGAGCACAGATACGCAGTATTTT. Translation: CSVATSGVSTDTQYF.

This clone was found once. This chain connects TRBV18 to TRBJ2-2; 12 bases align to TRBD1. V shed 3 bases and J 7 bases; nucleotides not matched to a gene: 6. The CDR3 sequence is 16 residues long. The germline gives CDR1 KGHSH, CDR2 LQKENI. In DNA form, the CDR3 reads TGTGCCAGCTCACCCTCCGGGACAGGGGGCTTCGGGGAGCTGTTTTTT. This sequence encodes CASSPSGTGGFGELFF.

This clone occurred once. This CDR3 reads CASSLRTGEAFF. DNA of the CDR3: TGTGCCAGCAGCCTAAGGACAGGTGAAGCTTTCTTT. This chain uses TRBV3-1 (or the pseudogene TRBV3-2) with TRBJ1-1; 7 nucleotides agree with TRBD1. Germline V gene data show CDR1 as LGHDT and CDR2 as YNNKEL (reference sequence). The CDR3 loop spans 12 amino acids. V shed 4 bases and J 7 bases; nucleotides not matched to a gene: 3.

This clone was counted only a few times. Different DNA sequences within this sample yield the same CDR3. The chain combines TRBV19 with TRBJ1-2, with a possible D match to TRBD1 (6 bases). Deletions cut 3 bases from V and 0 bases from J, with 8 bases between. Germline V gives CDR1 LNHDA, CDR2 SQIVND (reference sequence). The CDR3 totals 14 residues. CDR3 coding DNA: TGTGCCAGTAGTATCGGGACATCTAACTATGGCTACACCTTC. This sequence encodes CASSIGTSNYGYTF. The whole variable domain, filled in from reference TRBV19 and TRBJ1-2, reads DGGITQSPKYLFRKEGQNVTLSCEQNLNHDAMYWYRQDPGQGLRLIYYSQIVNDFQKGDIAEGYSVSREKKESFPLTVTSAQKNPTAFYLCASSIGTSNYGYTFGSGTRLTVV.

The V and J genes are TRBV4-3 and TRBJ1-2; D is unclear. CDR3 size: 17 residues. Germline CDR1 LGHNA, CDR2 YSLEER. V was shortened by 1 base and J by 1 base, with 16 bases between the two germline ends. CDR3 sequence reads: CASSQVLSPDFNYGYTF. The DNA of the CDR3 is TGCGCCAGCAGCCAAGTCCTTTCGCCGGACTTTAACTATGGCTACACCTTC.

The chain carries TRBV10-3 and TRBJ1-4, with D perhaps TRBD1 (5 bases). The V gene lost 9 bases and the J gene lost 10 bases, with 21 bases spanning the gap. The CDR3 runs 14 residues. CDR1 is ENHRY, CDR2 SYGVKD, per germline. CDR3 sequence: CAIQENLRSRKLFF. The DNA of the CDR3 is TGTGCCATACAGGAGAACTTACGGTCGAGAAAACTGTTTTTT.

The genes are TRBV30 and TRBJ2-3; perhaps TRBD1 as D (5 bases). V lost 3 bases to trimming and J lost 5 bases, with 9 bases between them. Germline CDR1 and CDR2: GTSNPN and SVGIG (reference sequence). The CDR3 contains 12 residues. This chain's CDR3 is CAWSWGRDTQYF. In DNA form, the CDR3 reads TGTGCCTGGAGCTGGGGCAGAGATACGCAGTATTTT.

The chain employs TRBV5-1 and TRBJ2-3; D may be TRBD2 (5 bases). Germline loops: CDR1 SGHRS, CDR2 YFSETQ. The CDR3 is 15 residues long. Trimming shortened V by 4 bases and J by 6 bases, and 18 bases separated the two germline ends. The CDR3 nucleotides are TGCGCCAGCAGCCCGGCACGGGGTTCATCGGATACGCAGTATTTT. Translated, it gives CASSPARGSSDTQYF.

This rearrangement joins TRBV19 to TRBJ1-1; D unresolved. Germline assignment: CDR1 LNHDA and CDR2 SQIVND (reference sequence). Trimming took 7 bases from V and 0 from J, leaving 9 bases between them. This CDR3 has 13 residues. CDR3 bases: TGTGCCAGTACCGGGTGGATGAACACTGAAGCTTTCTTT. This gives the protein CASTGWMNTEAFF.

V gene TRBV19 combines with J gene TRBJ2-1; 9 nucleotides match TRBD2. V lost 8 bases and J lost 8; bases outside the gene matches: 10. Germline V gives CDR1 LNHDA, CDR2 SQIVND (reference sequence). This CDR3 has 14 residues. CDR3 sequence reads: CASQPGLAGYEQFF. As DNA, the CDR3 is TGTGCCAGTCAACCGGGACTAGCTGGTTATGAGCAGTTCTTC.

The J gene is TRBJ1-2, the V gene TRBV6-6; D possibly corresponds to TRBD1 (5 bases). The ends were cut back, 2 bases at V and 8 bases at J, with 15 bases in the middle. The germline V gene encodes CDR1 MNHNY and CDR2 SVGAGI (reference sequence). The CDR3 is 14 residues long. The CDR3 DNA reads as TGTGCCAGCAGTTACGCAGGAGGGGATGAGGGCTACACCTTC. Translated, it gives CASSYAGGDEGYTF.

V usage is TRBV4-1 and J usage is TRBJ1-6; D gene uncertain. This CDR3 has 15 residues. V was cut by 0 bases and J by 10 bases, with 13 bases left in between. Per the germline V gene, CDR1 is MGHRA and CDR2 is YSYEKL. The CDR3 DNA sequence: TGCGCCAGCAGCCAAGATTCCCGGGGATTCTCACCCCTCCACTTT. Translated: CASSQDSRGFSPLHF.

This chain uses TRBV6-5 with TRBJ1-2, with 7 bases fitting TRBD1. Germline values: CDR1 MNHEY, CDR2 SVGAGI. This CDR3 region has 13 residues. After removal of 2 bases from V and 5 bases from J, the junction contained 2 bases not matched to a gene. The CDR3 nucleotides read TGTGCCAGCAGTTACCGGGACAGTTATGGCTACACCTTC. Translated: CASSYRDSYGYTF.

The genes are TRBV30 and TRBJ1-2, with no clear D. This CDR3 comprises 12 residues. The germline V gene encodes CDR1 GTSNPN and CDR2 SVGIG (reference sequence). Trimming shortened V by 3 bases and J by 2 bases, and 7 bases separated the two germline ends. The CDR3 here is CAWSPMNYGYTF. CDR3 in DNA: TGTGCCTGGAGCCCAATGAACTATGGCTACACCTTC.

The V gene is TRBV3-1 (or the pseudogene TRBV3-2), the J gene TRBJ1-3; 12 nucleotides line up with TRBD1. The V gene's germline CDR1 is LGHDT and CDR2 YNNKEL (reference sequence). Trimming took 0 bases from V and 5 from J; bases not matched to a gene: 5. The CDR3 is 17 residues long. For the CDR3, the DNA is TGTGCCAGCAGCCAAGATTGGGGACAGGGGGCTCGAAACACCATATATTTT. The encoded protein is CASSQDWGQGARNTIYF.

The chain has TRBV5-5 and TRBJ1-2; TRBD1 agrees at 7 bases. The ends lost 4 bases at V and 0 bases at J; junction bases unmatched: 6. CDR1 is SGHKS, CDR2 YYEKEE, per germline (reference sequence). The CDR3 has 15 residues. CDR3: CASSIPGQTNYGYTF. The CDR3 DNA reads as TGTGCCAGCAGCATCCCGGGACAGACTAACTATGGCTACACCTTC.

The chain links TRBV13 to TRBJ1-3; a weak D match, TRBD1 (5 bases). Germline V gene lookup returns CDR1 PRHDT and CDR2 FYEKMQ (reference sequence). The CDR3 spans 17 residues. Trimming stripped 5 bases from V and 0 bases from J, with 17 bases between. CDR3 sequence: CASSAPSSRASGNTIYF. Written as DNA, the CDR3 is TGTGCCAGCAGCGCTCCCAGTAGCAGGGCCTCTGGAAACACCATATATTTT.

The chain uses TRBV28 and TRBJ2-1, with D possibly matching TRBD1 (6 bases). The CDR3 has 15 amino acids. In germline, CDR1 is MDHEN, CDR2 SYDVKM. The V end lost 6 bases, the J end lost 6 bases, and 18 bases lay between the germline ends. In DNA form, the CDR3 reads TGTGCCAGCAGCTCCGGGACAATCGTCAGCAATGAGCAGTTCTTC. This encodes CASSSGTIVSNEQFF.